Shown below are 18 T cell receptor beta chains from a single sample sequenced in a study of Graves' ophthalmopathy and Graves' hyperthyroidism. Amplified material comprised TCR beta CDR3 regions derived from RNA transcripts. HTBI primers were employed in first-round RT-PCR, then a second-round multiplex PCR followed. TCRdb re-called the multiplex PCR reads through MiXCR, storing one row per CDR3 protein. The sample lists about 740,000 distinct CDR3 sequences, roughly 40% occurring once. What was sequenced was peripheral blood. These receptors originate from an adult man with Graves' ophthalmopathy.

Note on this clonotype: An end of the junction does not agree with germline; a read error may underlie this. The chain joins TRBV10-3 to TRBJ2-7; D is unclear. Germline CDR1 reads ENHRY; CDR2 reads SYGVKD. The CDR3 runs 12 residues. The DNA of the CDR3 is TGTGCCAGCAGTCCCCCCGACGGAAAGCAGTACTTC. It translates to CASSPPDGKQYF.

This clonotype was picked up many times. The J gene is TRBJ2-7, the V gene TRBV2, with TRBD1 matching 7 bases. Trimming took 6 bases from V and 5 from J; bases not matched to a gene: 4. The CDR3 totals 12 residues. Germline V gives CDR1 SNHLY, CDR2 FYNNEI. The CDR3 nucleotides read TGTGCCAGCAGACCACAGGGGCACGAGCAGTACTTC. Translation gives CASRPQGHEQYF.

This clonotype was detected a few times. The chain joins TRBV9 to TRBJ2-2; 8 bases are a match to TRBD1. Germline V CDR1 and CDR2: SGDLS, YYNGEE. The CDR3 has 17 amino acids. V dropped 0 bases and J dropped 1; count of bases not matched to a gene: 5. The CDR3 coding sequence is TGTGCCAGCAGCGTAGAGGCAGGGGGCAGGAACACCGGGGAGCTGTTTTTT. Translated: CASSVEAGGRNTGELFF.

There are a few counts of this clonotype. This sequence joins TRBV11-2 and TRBJ2-7; 7 nucleotides align to TRBD1. The germline CDR1 and CDR2 sequences are SGHAT and FQNNGV. With 5 bases clipped from V and 2 bases from J, the junction kept 9 bases outside the gene matches. The CDR3 is made up of 15 amino acids. CDR3 coding DNA: TGTGCCAGCAGCCCCCGGACAGGAATAACCTACGAGCAGTACTTC. It is translated as CASSPRTGITYEQYF.

The sample holds many counts of this clonotype. The chain recombines TRBV9 with TRBJ1-2; D may be TRBD1 (5 bases). CDR1 and CDR2 (germline): SGDLS, YYNGEE. The V end was cut by 4 bases, the J end by 3 bases, with 10 bases between. The CDR3 covers 13 residues. CDR3 in DNA: TGTGCCAGCAGCCCCCAGGGAGACTATGGCTACACCTTC. It specifies CASSPQGDYGYTF.

This clonotype came up many times. This chain connects TRBV7-2 to TRBJ1-2; TRBD1 matches 7 bases. Germline CDR1 SGHTA, CDR2 FQGNSA. V shed 4 bases and J 8 bases; nucleotides not matched to a gene: 16. The CDR3 covers 16 residues. The CDR3 nucleotides read TGTGCCAGCAGCTCACGGACAGATTCGGACAGGCGCGGCTACACCTTC. This sequence encodes CASSSRTDSDRRGYTF.

This clonotype was detected ten times or more. The V gene is TRBV15, the J gene TRBJ1-5; perhaps TRBD1 as D (5 bases). The germline V gene encodes CDR1 LNHNV and CDR2 YYDKDF (reference sequence). This CDR3 spans 17 amino acids. V lost 0 bases to trimming and J lost 9 bases, with 21 bases between them. The CDR3 DNA reads TGTGCCACCAGCAGAGAACCTCACAGGCCTCAAGGTAGGCCCCAGCATTTT. Its translation is CATSREPHRPQGRPQHF.

On this clonotype: Sequence at one end of the junction differs from germline and may be a read error. The rearrangement uses TRBV24-1 and TRBJ1-5; 7 bases match TRBD1. Per germline, CDR1 KGHDR and CDR2 SFDVKD. The CDR3 loop spans 19 amino acids. The DNA of the CDR3 is TGTGCCAGCAGTTCCCACGAACCAACAGGGGCCGAGATTAATCAGCCCCAGCATTTT. It translates to CASSSHEPTGAEINQPQHF.

The gene calls are TRBV7-8 and TRBJ1-5, with D uncertain. This CDR3 has 13 amino acids. Trimming removed 5 bases from V and 5 bases from J, with 10 bases in between. Per germline, CDR1 SGHVS and CDR2 FQNEAQ. The CDR3, as DNA: TGTGCCAGCAGCCGAGACCCCGATCAGCCCCAGCATTTT. Residues: CASSRDPDQPQHF.

This clonotype appeared many times. This chain connects TRBV7-2 to TRBJ1-5; D is undetermined. This CDR3 contains 16 residues. Germline CDR1 SGHTA, CDR2 FQGNSA. The V end was cut by 1 base, the J end by 1 base, with 11 bases between. CDR3 residues: CASSLDYGGSNQPQHF. The CDR3, as DNA: TGTGCCAGCAGCTTAGATTATGGAGGGAGCAATCAGCCCCAGCATTTT.

Remarks on this clonotype: One end of the junction fails to match germline, which may point to a read error. This chain connects TRBV25-1 to TRBJ2-2; 10 bases line up with TRBD2. Germline CDR1 and CDR2: MGHDK and SYGVNS. CDR3 size: 16 residues. CDR3 sequence (DNA): TGCGCCAGCAGCTTGAGTAGCGGGAGGCTTGCCGGGGAGCTGTTTTTT. Residues: CASSLSSGRLAGELFF.

A remark on this clonotype: A much larger clone sits a single nucleotide away, making a read error possible. V is TRBV7-9 and J is TRBJ2-5; 7 bases are a match to TRBD2. Germline V gene lookup returns CDR1 SEHNR and CDR2 FQNEAQ (reference sequence). This CDR3 has 15 amino acids. The CDR3 region is CACSLKGGEQETQYF. The DNA of the CDR3 is TGTGCCTGCAGCCTAAAGGGAGGGGAGCAAGAGACCCAGTACTTC.

The chain combines TRBV7-2 with TRBJ2-5, with 8 bases that match TRBD2. Germline V lookup: CDR1 SGHTA, CDR2 FQGNSA. The CDR3 spans 15 residues. Trimming cost V 3 bases and J 2 bases; bases outside gene matches: 5. Here the CDR3 DNA reads TGTGCCAGCAGCTTCGGGGGGGCAGGACAAGAGACCCAGTACTTC. Its translation: CASSFGGAGQETQYF.

The table lists this clonotype with many counts. DNA for the CDR3: TGTGCCAGCAGCATGACAGGGGGACAGTCACCCCTCCACTTT. Its translation: CASSMTGGQSPLHF. The V call is TRBV7-9, the J call TRBJ1-6, with TRBD1 identical over 9 bases. J was trimmed by 10 bases and V by 5 bases; bases with no gene match: 6. Germline values: CDR1 SEHNR, CDR2 FQNEAQ (reference sequence). The CDR3 length is 14 residues.

The V and J genes are TRBV2 and TRBJ2-5; 7 nucleotides align to TRBD1. Germline CDR1 SNHLY, CDR2 FYNNEI. V trimming: 5 bases; J trimming: 5 bases; junction bases outside the gene matches: 8. CDR3 size: 14 residues. CDR3 nucleotides: TGTGCCAGCAGTTTTGTGGGACAGAGGGAGACCCAGTACTTC. Amino acids: CASSFVGQRETQYF.

This clonotype showed up many times. V is TRBV29-1 and J is TRBJ1-4; 10 bases line up with TRBD1. This CDR3 has 14 residues. V lost 7 bases and J lost 7; bases outside the gene matches: 9. Looked up from germline, CDR1 is SQVTM and CDR2 is ANQGSEA. CDR3 loop: CSATRQGAVEKLFF. The CDR3 region has the DNA TGCAGCGCCACTAGACAGGGGGCCGTTGAAAAACTGTTTTTT.

Of note for this clonotype: This sequence may be a read error, since a much larger clone differs from it by one base. This rearrangement joins TRBV25-1 to TRBJ1-1; 9 nucleotides align to TRBD1. J gave up 3 bases and V 11 bases, and 16 bases lay outside the gene matches. This CDR3 has 16 residues. Germline V CDR1 and CDR2: MGHDK, SYGVNS. CDR3 amino acids: CARHQPQRTGDTEAFF. CDR3 DNA sequence: TGTGCCCGCCACCAACCCCAGCGGACAGGGGACACTGAAGCTTTCTTT.

This clonotype was detected only once. Likely a read error: the CDR3 ends without its conserved phenylalanine or tryptophan. It is unclear where the CDR3 begins or ends on the DNA, so no DNA is shown, and the CDR3 is as TCRdb lists it. This rearrangement joins TRBV7-9 to TRBJ2-7. Germline assignment: CDR1 SEHNR and CDR2 FQNEAQ (reference sequence). The CDR3 length is 8 residues, termini included. CDR3 amino acids: CASSLVWH.